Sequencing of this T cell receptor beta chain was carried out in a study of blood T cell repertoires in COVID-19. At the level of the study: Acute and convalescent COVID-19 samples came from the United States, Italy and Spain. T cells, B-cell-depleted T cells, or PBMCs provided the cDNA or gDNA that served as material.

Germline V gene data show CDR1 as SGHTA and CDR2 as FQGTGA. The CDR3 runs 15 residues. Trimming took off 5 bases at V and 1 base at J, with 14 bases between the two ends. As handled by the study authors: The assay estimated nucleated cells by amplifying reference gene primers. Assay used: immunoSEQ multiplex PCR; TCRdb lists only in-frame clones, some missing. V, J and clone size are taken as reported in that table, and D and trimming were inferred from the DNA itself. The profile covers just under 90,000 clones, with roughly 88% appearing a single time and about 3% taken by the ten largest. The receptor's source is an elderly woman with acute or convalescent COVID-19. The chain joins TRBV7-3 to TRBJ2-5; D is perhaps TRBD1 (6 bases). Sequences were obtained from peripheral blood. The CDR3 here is CASSPGQLSQETQYF. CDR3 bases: TGTGCCAGCAGCCCAGGACAGTTATCCCAAGAGACCCAGTACTTC.